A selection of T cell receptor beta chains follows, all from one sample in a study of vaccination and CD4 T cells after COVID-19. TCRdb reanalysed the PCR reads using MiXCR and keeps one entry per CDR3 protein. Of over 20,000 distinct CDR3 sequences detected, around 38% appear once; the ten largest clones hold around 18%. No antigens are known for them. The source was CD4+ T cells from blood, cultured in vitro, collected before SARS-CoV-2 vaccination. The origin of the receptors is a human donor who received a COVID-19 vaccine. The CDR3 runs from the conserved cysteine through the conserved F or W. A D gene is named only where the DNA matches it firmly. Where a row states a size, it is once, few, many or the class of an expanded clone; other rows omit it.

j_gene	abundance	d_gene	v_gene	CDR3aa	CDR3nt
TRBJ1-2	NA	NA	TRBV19	CASSPRGYYGYTF	TGTGCCAGTAGTCCGAGGGGCTACTATGGCTACACCTTC
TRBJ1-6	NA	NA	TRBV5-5	CASSLAAVFTYNSPLHF	TGTGCCAGCAGCTTGGCCGCTGTGTTTACCTATAATTCACCCCTCCACTTT
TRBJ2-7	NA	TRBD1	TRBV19	CASSIYETGMPYEQYF	TGTGCCAGTAGTATTTACGAGACAGGGATGCCCTACGAGCAGTACTTC
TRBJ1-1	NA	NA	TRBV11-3	CASSPLGGSNTEAFF	TGTGCCAGCAGCCCCTTGGGCGGATCGAACACTGAAGCTTTCTTT
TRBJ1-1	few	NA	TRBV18	CASSELGGSTEAFF	TGTGCCAGCTCAGAACTCGGCGGTAGCACTGAAGCTTTCTTT
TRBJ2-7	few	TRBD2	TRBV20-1	CSASGGLAGTYEQYF	TGCAGTGCTAGTGGGGGACTAGCGGGGACCTACGAGCAGTACTTC
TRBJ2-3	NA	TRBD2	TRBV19	CASSFSGAVTDTQYF	TGTGCCAGTAGTTTTAGCGGGGCGGTTACAGATACGCAGTATTTT
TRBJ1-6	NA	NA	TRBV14	CASSQVPGSPLHF	TGTGCCAGCAGCCAAGTTCCAGGTTCACCCCTCCACTTT
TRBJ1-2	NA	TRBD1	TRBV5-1	CASSRLGQGPGGYTF	TGCGCCAGCAGCCGCCTGGGACAGGGGCCAGGCGGCTACACCTTC
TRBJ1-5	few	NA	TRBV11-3	CASSLELAPTGHGNQPQHF	TGTGCCAGCAGCTTAGAATTGGCCCCTACAGGGCACGGCAATCAGCCCCAGCATTTT
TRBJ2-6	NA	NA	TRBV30	CAWSVGGTGANVLTF	TGTGCCTGGAGTGTAGGTGGGACTGGGGCCAACGTCCTGACTTTC
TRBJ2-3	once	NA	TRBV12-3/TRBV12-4	CASSLLLTDTQYF	TGTGCCAGCAGTTTACTCCTAACAGATACGCAGTATTTT
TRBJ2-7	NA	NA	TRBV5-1	CASSSTGIGEQYF	TGCGCCAGCAGCTCCACAGGGATCGGCGAGCAGTACTTC
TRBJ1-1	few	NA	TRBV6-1	CASSRSELGTEAFF	TGTGCCAGCAGCCGTTCTGAGTTGGGCACTGAAGCTTTCTTT
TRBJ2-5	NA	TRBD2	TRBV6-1	CASRRGGEETQYF	TGTGCCAGCAGACGCGGGGGGGAGGAGACCCAGTACTTC
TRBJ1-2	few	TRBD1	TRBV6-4	CAYWDRELCNYGYTF	TGTGCCTACTGGGACAGGGAGCTGTGCAACTATGGCTACACCTTC
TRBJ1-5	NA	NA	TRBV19	CASSAQTSTANNQPQHF	TGTGCCAGTAGTGCCCAAACCTCGACAGCAAACAATCAGCCCCAGCATTTT
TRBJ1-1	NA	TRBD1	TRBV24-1	CATIGTGDVGTEAFF	TGTGCCACCATCGGGACAGGGGACGTGGGGACTGAAGCTTTCTTT
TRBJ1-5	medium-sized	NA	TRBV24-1	CATSDRDSNQPQHF	TGTGCCACCAGTGACAGGGACAGCAATCAGCCCCAGCATTTT
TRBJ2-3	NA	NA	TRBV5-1	CASRLTGYTDTQYF	TGCGCCAGCAGGCTAACAGGGTACACAGATACGCAGTATTTT
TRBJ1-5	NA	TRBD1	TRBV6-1	CASSERPPGTGVQPQHF	TGTGCCAGCAGTGAGAGGCCCCCCGGGACAGGGGTGCAGCCCCAGCATTTT
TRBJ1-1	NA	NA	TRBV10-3	CAITDPGGNTEAFF	TGTGCCATCACCGACCCTGGGGGTAACACTGAAGCTTTCTTT
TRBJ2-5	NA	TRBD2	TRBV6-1	CASSEADAGRGTQYF	TGTGCCAGCAGTGAAGCGGACGCGGGGAGGGGGACCCAGTACTTC
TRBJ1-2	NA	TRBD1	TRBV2	CASRALRDRDSYGYTF	TGTGCCAGCAGGGCTCTCCGGGACAGGGACTCCTATGGCTACACCTTC
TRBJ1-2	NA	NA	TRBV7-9	CASSLGWNYGYTF	TGTGCCAGCAGCTTGGGTTGGAACTATGGCTACACCTTC
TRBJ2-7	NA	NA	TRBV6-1	CASSDGGQKRQYF	TGTGCCAGCAGTGATGGTGGACAGAAAAGGCAGTACTTC
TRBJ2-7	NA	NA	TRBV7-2	CASSWDESYEQYF	TGTGCCAGCAGCTGGGACGAGTCCTACGAGCAGTACTTC
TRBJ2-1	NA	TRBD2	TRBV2	CTSSRTSGAYNEQFF	TGTACCAGCAGTCGGACTAGCGGGGCATACAATGAGCAGTTCTTC
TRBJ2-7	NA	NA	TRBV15	CATSRAGDSVSQYF	TGTGCCACCAGCAGAGCGGGGGATAGTGTATCGCAGTACTTC
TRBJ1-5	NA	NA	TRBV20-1	CSARDGVSQPQHF	TGCAGTGCTAGAGATGGGGTCTCGCAGCCCCAGCATTTT
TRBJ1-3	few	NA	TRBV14	CASSQVRGAGNTIYF	TGTGCCAGCAGCCAAGTCCGGGGAGCAGGAAACACCATATATTTT
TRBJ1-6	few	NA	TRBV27	CASSLGYSGAYNSPLHF	TGTGCCAGCAGTTTGGGTTACTCAGGCGCCTATAATTCACCCCTCCACTTT
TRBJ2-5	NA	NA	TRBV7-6	CASSRGYQETQYF	TGTGCCAGCAGCCGAGGGTACCAAGAGACCCAGTACTTC
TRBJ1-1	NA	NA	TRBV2	CASSSGENTEAFF	TGTGCCAGCAGTTCAGGGGAGAACACTGAAGCTTTCTTT
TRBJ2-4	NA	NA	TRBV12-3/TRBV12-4	CASTPQSGERRALRNIQYF	TGTGCCAGCACCCCTCAATCTGGGGAGCGCCGGGCATTGAGAAACATTCAGTACTTC
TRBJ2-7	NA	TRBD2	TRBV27	CASSLTGTSGGAYEQYF	TGTGCCAGCAGTTTAACCGGGACTAGCGGGGGGGCCTACGAGCAGTACTTC
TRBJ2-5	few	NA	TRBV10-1	CASSRGVQETQYF	TGCGCCAGCAGTAGGGGGGTCCAAGAGACCCAGTACTTC
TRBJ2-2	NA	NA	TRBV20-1	CSAREGTVNTGELFF	TGCAGTGCCAGAGAGGGGACCGTAAACACCGGGGAGCTGTTTTTT
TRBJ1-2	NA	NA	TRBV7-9	CASRQDRNNYGYTF	TGTGCCAGCAGACAAGACAGGAATAACTATGGCTACACCTTC
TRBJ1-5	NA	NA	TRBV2	CASSESPSGRINQPQHF	TGTGCCAGCAGTGAGAGCCCATCTGGACGTATCAATCAGCCCCAGCATTTT
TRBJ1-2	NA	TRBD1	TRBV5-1	CASSLEDRAPGYTF	TGCGCCAGCAGCTTGGAGGACAGGGCGCCTGGCTACACCTTC
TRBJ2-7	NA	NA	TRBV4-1	CASSQVSETYEQYF	TGCGCCAGCAGCCAAGTCTCAGAGACCTACGAGCAGTACTTC
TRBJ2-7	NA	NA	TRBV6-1	CASSAIAGQGSYEQYF	TGTGCCAGCAGTGCAATAGCGGGACAGGGCAGTTACGAGCAGTACTTC